This entry lists 28 T cell receptor beta chains sequenced from one sample in a study of blood T cell repertoires in COVID-19. Profiled with immunoSEQ multiplex PCR; TCRdb holds only in-frame clones, not every one. The table shows about 120,000 clones, with approximately 80% occurring only once. The sequencing input was peripheral blood. All receptors come from a human donor in a cohort sampled during active COVID-19.

The CDR3 here is CASSVETNYGYTF. The DNA for the CDR3 is TGTGCCAGCAGCGTAGAGACAAACTATGGCTACACCTTC. The chain links TRBV9 to TRBJ1-2; no firm D call. The V and J ends lost 0 bases and 2 bases respectively, with 5 bases between them. The CDR3 is 13 amino acids. The germline V gene has CDR1 SGDLS and CDR2 YYNGEE.

The chain uses TRBV15 and TRBJ1-3; tentative D call: TRBD1 (5 bases). CDR1 LNHNV and CDR2 YYDKDF come from the germline V gene (reference sequence). This CDR3 comprises 15 residues. The V end was cut by 0 bases, the J end by 4 bases, with 10 bases between. Here the CDR3 DNA reads TGTGCCACCAGCAGAGATAGGGGTGTAGGAAACACCATATATTTT. It yields the protein CATSRDRGVGNTIYF.

The chain recombines TRBV24-1 with TRBJ2-2; D is unclear. This CDR3 region has 13 residues. Trimming removed 5 bases from V and 5 bases from J, with 8 bases in between. CDR1 and CDR2 (germline): KGHDR, SFDVKD. This CDR3 is CATSGQATGELFF. The CDR3 coding sequence is TGTGCCACCAGTGGTCAGGCGACCGGGGAGCTGTTTTTT.

This clone came up a few times. The chain couples TRBV11-2 to TRBJ2-7; no clear D gene. Germline CDR1 reads SGHAT; CDR2 reads FQNNGV. The CDR3 has 13 residues. Trimming cost V 0 bases and J 3 bases, with 6 bases left between them. CDR3 coding DNA: TGTGCCAGCAGCTTAGACGCGTTCTACGAGCAGTACTTC. Protein: CASSLDAFYEQYF.

V and J are TRBV5-5 and TRBJ2-1; D gene uncertain. V was clipped by 0 bases and J by 8 bases, with 3 bases between them. Germline V CDR1 and CDR2: SGHKS, YYEKEE (reference sequence). The CDR3 is 11 residues long. CDR3 protein: CASSLEHEQFF. For the CDR3, the DNA is TGTGCCAGCAGCTTGGAGCATGAGCAGTTCTTC.

This rearrangement joins TRBV12-5 to TRBJ1-2, with 8 bases lining up with TRBD1. The ends lost 5 bases at V and 4 bases at J; junction bases unmatched: 12. CDR1 is LGHNT and CDR2 is FRNRAP in the germline V gene. CDR3 length: 16 residues. CDR3 nucleotide sequence: TGTGCTAGTGGTCTCGAGGGGTTCACAGGGGGCTATGGCTACACCTTC. Its translation is CASGLEGFTGGYGYTF. Combining the CDR3 with reference TRBV12-5 and TRBJ1-2 gives the whole variable domain DARVTQTPRHKVTEMGQEVTMRCQPILGHNTVFWYRQTMMQGLELLAYFRNRAPLDDSGMPKDRFSAEMPDATLATLKIQPSEPRDSAVYFCASGLEGFTGGYGYTFGSGTRLTVV.

V is TRBV15 and J is TRBJ2-5; D possibly corresponds to TRBD2 (6 bases). The CDR3 runs to 15 residues. Per germline, CDR1 LNHNV and CDR2 YYDKDF (reference sequence). V gave up 3 bases and J gave up 2 bases, with 13 bases separating them. The CDR3 region is CATSRGDGGQETQYF. The CDR3 nucleotides read TGTGCCACCAGCAGGGGGGACGGGGGACAAGAGACCCAGTACTTC.

This sequence joins TRBV4-3 and TRBJ2-3, with a possible D match to TRBD1 (6 bases). The CDR3 consists of 13 residues. From germline, CDR1 is LGHNA and CDR2 YSLEER. Trimming left V 1 base short and J 6 bases short, with 8 bases between. In DNA form, the CDR3 reads TGCGCCAGCAGCCAAGGGGGGCGGGATACGCAGTATTTT. As protein: CASSQGGRDTQYF.

In DNA, the CDR3 is TGTGCCAGTAGTAGTGTCTTAGCGAGGCCCCAAGAGACCCAGTACTTC. It yields the protein CASSSVLARPQETQYF. This sequence joins TRBV19 and TRBJ2-5; tentatively, D is TRBD2 (5 bases). The CDR3 consists of 16 residues. Germline CDR1 reads LNHDA; CDR2 reads SQIVND (reference sequence). The V and J ends lost 4 bases and 1 base respectively, with 16 bases between them.

The genes are TRBV30 and TRBJ2-7; 10 nucleotides line up with TRBD1. CDR3 length: 14 amino acids. Germline-derived CDR1 and CDR2 are GTSNPN and SVGIG (reference sequence). V lost 3 bases to trimming and J lost 1 base; unmatched junction nucleotides: 3. The DNA for the CDR3 is TGTGCCTGGAGGGACAGGGGGAGATCCTACGAGCAGTACTTC. It specifies CAWRDRGRSYEQYF.

The V call is TRBV5-1, the J call TRBJ1-1, with 9 positions matching TRBD1. CDR1 is SGHRS and CDR2 is YFSETQ in the germline V gene. The junction had 3 bases not matched to a gene; V was cut back by 3 bases and J by 3 bases. The CDR3 is 14 residues long. The CDR3 DNA is TGCGCCAGCAGCTCCACAGGGGGCGACACTGAAGCTTTCTTT. Translated, it gives CASSSTGGDTEAFF.

At least ten counts were recorded for this clone. The genes are TRBV11-3 and TRBJ2-6, with a weak D call TRBD2 (5 bases). The CDR3 extends over 13 amino acids. Germline V gene sequence: CDR1 SGHNT, CDR2 YENEEA. V lost 10 bases, J lost 0 bases, and 7 bases lay in between. CDR3 DNA: TGTGCCAAGCGGTCCTCTGGGGCCAACGTCCTGACTTTC. It translates to CAKRSSGANVLTF. The full variable domain, its missing parts supplied by reference TRBV11-3 and TRBJ2-6, is EAGVVQSPRYKIIEKKQPVAFWCNPISGHNTLYWYLQNLGQGPELLIRYENEEAVDDSQLPKDRFSAERLKGVDSTLKIQPAELGDSAVYLCAKRSSGANVLTFGAGSRLTVL.

The rearrangement links TRBV6-2 or TRBV6-3 to TRBJ1-1; D gene ambiguous. This CDR3 is built from 13 residues. Per the germline V gene, CDR1 is MNHEY and CDR2 is SVGEGT. V gave up 2 bases and J gave up 4 bases, with 8 bases separating them. The CDR3 reads CASSYREGTEAFF. The CDR3, as DNA: TGTGCCAGCAGTTACCGGGAGGGCACTGAAGCTTTCTTT.

The CDR3 is CASSPLGQGASGQPQHF. CDR3 nucleotides: TGTGCCAGCAGTCCACTAGGACAGGGGGCCTCGGGTCAGCCCCAGCATTTT. The genes are TRBV6-6 and TRBJ1-5; 11 positions agree with TRBD1. The CDR3 is 17 amino acids. V lost 5 bases and J lost 6; bases outside the gene matches: 12. Germline V lookup: CDR1 MNHNY, CDR2 SVGAGI (reference sequence).

The CDR3, as DNA: TGTGCCAGCAGCGGTAGCGGTTCCAGTAGAGGGGCCAACGTCCTGACTTTC. It encodes CASSGSGSSRGANVLTF. The J gene is TRBJ2-6, the V gene TRBV9; possibly TRBD2 for D (6 bases). Germline CDR1 and CDR2: SGDLS and YYNGEE. There are 17 residues in the CDR3. V was clipped by 3 bases and J by 4 bases, with 17 bases between them. Full variable domain (outside the CDR3, taken from reference TRBV9 and TRBJ2-6): DSGVTQTPKHLITATGQRVTLRCSPRSGDLSVYWYQQSLDQGLQFLIQYYNGEERAKGNILERFSAQQFPDLHSELNLSSLELGDSALYFCASSGSGSSRGANVLTFGAGSRLTVL.

The gene calls are TRBV30 and TRBJ1-4; 7 bases fit TRBD1. Per germline, CDR1 GTSNPN and CDR2 SVGIG (reference sequence). This CDR3 contains 15 residues. Trimming took 6 bases from V and 4 from J; bases not matched to a gene: 11. The CDR3 DNA follows: TGTGCCTGTAAACCACCCGGGACAGTTAATGAAAAACTGTTTTTT. Translation: CACKPPGTVNEKLFF.

The V and J genes are TRBV11-2 and TRBJ2-7; 9 bases are a match to TRBD2. The CDR3 sequence is 14 residues long. Looked up from germline, CDR1 is SGHAT and CDR2 is FQNNGV. V dropped 2 bases and J dropped 3; count of bases not matched to a gene: 2. The CDR3 bases are TGTGCCAGCAGCTTATCTAGCGGGAACTACGAGCAGTACTTC. This codes for CASSLSSGNYEQYF.

V gene TRBV7-9 combines with J gene TRBJ2-1, with 9 nucleotides matching TRBD2. Unmatched junction bases numbered 18, after V lost 5 bases and J lost 7 bases. This CDR3 has 18 residues. The germline V gene has CDR1 SEHNR and CDR2 FQNEAQ (reference sequence). CDR3 bases: TGTGCCAGCAGCCCGCCTGCGGGGGGGCCCACCGGACTGAATGAGCAGTTCTTC. Its protein product is CASSPPAGGPTGLNEQFF.

This chain uses TRBV11-3 with TRBJ2-3, with D possibly TRBD2 on 6 matching bases. CDR3 length: 15 residues. Germline assignment: CDR1 SGHNT and CDR2 YENEEA. V was trimmed by 5 bases and J by 2 bases, leaving 14 bases between them. The CDR3 coding sequence is TGTGCCAGCAGCCTAGCACTAGCTGACACAGATACGCAGTATTTT. Translated, it gives CASSLALADTDTQYF.

V usage is TRBV6-2 or TRBV6-3 and J usage is TRBJ2-1; a weak D match, TRBD2 (5 bases). Germline CDR1 MNHEY, CDR2 SVGEGT. Trimming stripped 2 bases from V and 8 bases from J, with 7 bases between. The CDR3 has 12 residues. DNA of the CDR3: TGTGCCAGCAGTTACCTAGCTTATGAGCAGTTCTTC. This encodes CASSYLAYEQFF.

The chain combines TRBV7-2 with TRBJ1-6; D is undetermined. Germline-derived CDR1 and CDR2 are SGHTA and FQGNSA. V was clipped by 5 bases and J by 9 bases, with 14 bases between them. The CDR3 runs 14 residues. CDR3 sequence: CASSRVPRGSPLHF. CDR3 nucleotide sequence: TGTGCCAGCAGCCGCGTTCCCCGGGGTTCACCCCTCCACTTT.

The V gene is TRBV7-2, the J gene TRBJ1-2; D is unresolved. The CDR3 has 14 amino acids. V was pared by 2 bases and J by 7 bases, with 14 bases between. The germline gives CDR1 SGHTA, CDR2 FQGNSA. CDR3 region: CASSLSDRVLGYTF. CDR3 sequence (DNA): TGTGCCAGCAGCTTAAGCGACCGCGTCCTTGGCTACACCTTC.

DNA of the CDR3: TGTGCCAGCAGCTTACGGGACAGGGGCCACGAGCAGTACTTC. It codes for CASSLRDRGHEQYF. The V and J genes are TRBV7-9 and TRBJ2-7; 10 bases align to TRBD1. The CDR3 covers 14 residues. The V and J ends lost 2 bases and 5 bases, in that order; junction bases with no gene match: 3. CDR1 SEHNR and CDR2 FQNEAQ come from the germline V gene (reference sequence).

The CDR3 sequence: CASSFPGEAAGNTIYF. The CDR3 nucleotides are TGTGCCAGCAGCTTTCCAGGGGAAGCGGCTGGAAACACCATATATTTT. The chain recombines TRBV7-2 with TRBJ1-3; D is possibly TRBD1 (6 bases). The CDR3 is 16 residues long. V was shortened by 3 bases and J by 2 bases, with 14 bases between the two germline ends. Looked up from germline, CDR1 is SGHTA and CDR2 is FQGNSA.

This chain joins TRBV6-6 and TRBJ1-1; 9 bases fit TRBD1. The V gene's germline CDR1 is MNHNY and CDR2 SVGAGI (reference sequence). After removal of 6 bases from V and 0 bases from J, the junction contained 8 bases not matched to a gene. This CDR3 has 16 residues. The CDR3 DNA is TGTGCCAGCAGAAAAACAGGGGGCGGACTGAACACTGAAGCTTTCTTT. Encoded protein: CASRKTGGGLNTEAFF.

This clone rates as medium-sized. The rearrangement joins TRBV9 to TRBJ2-7, with TRBD1 matching over 9 bases. The V gene end was trimmed by 4 bases and the J gene end by 4 bases; junction bases not matched to a gene: 3. Germline assignment: CDR1 SGDLS and CDR2 YYNGEE. This CDR3 is built from 13 residues. CDR3 amino acids: CASSSGTGYEQYF. CDR3 nucleotide sequence: TGTGCCAGCAGCTCCGGGACAGGGTACGAGCAGTACTTC.

V usage is TRBV18 and J usage is TRBJ1-2; 7 bases line up with TRBD1. The CDR3 runs to 14 residues. The ends lost 6 bases at V and 6 bases at J; junction bases unmatched: 10. Germline V gene lookup returns CDR1 KGHSH and CDR2 LQKENI. The CDR3: CASSPEGDSNGYTF. The CDR3 DNA is TGTGCCAGCTCCCCAGAGGGGGACAGCAATGGCTACACCTTC.

The chain employs TRBV6-5 and TRBJ2-3; 10 bases are a match to TRBD1. The CDR3 loop spans 16 amino acids. Germline lookup yields CDR1 MNHEY and CDR2 SVGAGI. V was pared by 4 bases and J by 4 bases, with 8 bases of the junction left unmatched. CDR3 sequence (DNA): TGTGCCAGCAGTTCGCGTGGGACAGGGGCGTCAGATACGCAGTATTTT. It is translated as CASSSRGTGASDTQYF.